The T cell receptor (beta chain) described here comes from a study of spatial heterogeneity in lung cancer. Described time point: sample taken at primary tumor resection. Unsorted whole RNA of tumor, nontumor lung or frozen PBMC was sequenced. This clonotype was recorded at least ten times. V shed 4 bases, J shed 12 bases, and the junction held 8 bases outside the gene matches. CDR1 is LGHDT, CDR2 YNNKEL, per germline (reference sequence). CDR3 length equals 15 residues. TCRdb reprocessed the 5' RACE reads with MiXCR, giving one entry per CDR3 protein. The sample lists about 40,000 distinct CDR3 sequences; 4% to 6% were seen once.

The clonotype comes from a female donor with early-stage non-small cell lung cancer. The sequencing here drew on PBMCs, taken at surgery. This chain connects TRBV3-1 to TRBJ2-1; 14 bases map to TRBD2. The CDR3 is CASSPGLAGAYGQFF. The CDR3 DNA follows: TGTGCCAGCAGCCCGGGACTAGCGGGGGCCTATGGGCAGTTCTTC.